This T cell receptor beta chain stems from a study of type 1 regulatory T cells. TCRdb called the reads again in MiXCR, with one record for every CDR3 protein. The sample lists 24,000 or so distinct CDR3 sequences, less than 60% occurring once. The CDR3 is 15 residues long. Losses at the gene ends were 6 bases for V and 4 bases for J; bases not matched to a gene: 10. CDR1 is SGHVS and CDR2 is FQNEAQ in the germline V gene. On this clonotype: As yet, its antigen is unknown.

The sequenced sample was cultured T cells, either the whole culture or a sorted T cell fraction (not recorded which). The TCR comes from a human donor in good health. V is TRBV7-8 and J is TRBJ2-7, with 9 bases lining up with TRBD2. The CDR3 region has the DNA TGTGCCAGCAGTTCGCGGGGGGGCCTTTCGTACGAGCAGTACTTC. This codes for CASSSRGGLSYEQYF.